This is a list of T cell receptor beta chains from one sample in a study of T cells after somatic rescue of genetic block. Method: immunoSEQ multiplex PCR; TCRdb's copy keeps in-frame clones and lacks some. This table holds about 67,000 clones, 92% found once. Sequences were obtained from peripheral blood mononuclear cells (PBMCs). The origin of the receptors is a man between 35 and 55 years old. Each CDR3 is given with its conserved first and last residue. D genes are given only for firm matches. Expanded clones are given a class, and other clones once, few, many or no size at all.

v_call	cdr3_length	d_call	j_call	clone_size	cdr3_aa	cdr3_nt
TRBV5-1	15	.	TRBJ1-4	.	CASSDTGATNEKLFF	TGCGCCAGCAGCGACACAGGTGCAACTAATGAAAAACTGTTTTTT
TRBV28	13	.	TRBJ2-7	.	CASSFGPFYEQYF	TGTGCCAGCAGTTTTGGGCCCTTCTACGAGCAGTACTTC
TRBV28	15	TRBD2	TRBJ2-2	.	CASSVLAGNFGELFF	TGTGCCAGCAGTGTGCTAGCGGGGAACTTTGGGGAGCTGTTTTTT
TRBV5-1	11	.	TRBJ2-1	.	CASSFSDEQFF	TGCGCCAGCAGCTTCAGCGATGAGCAGTTCTTC
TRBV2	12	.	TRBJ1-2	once	CASSEWDKGYTF	TGTGCCAGCAGTGAATGGGACAAGGGCTACACCTTC
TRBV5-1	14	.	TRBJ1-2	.	CASSLAGKNRGYTF	TGCGCCAGCAGCTTGGCAGGAAAGAATCGTGGCTACACCTTC
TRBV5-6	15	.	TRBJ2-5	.	CASSLGGWPGETQYF	TGTGCCAGCAGCTTGGGGGGCTGGCCGGGGGAGACCCAGTACTTC
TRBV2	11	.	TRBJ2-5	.	CASSELGTQYF	TGTGCCAGCAGTGAGTTAGGGACCCAGTACTTC
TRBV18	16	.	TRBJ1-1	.	CASSPNRIQGKTEAFF	TGTGCCAGCTCACCGAACCGTATCCAGGGGAAGACTGAAGCTTTCTTT
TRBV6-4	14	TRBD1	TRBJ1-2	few	CASSDGNRGGGYTF	TGTGCCAGCAGTGACGGGAACAGGGGAGGCGGCTACACCTTC
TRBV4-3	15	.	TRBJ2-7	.	CASSPQWGSSYEQYF	TGCGCCAGCAGCCCTCAATGGGGTAGCTCCTACGAGCAGTACTTC
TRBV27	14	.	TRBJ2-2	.	CASSLYLNTGELFF	TGTGCCAGCAGTTTATACTTGAACACCGGGGAGCTGTTTTTT
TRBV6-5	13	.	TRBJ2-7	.	CASSYGGTYEQYF	TGTGCCAGCAGTTACGGCGGGACCTACGAGCAGTACTTC
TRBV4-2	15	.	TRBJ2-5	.	CASSQVLNREETQYF	TGTGCCAGCAGCCAAGTTCTTAACAGGGAGGAGACCCAGTACTTC
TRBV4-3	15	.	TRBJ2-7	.	CASSQDQGREYEQYF	TGCGCCAGCAGCCAAGATCAGGGGAGGGAGTACGAGCAGTACTTC
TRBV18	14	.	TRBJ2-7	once	CASSPPDHTYEQYF	TGTGCCAGCTCACCCCCGGACCACACCTACGAGCAGTACTTC